The present entry profiles one T cell receptor (beta chain) with its context. The sample is drawn from a study of Ad26.COV2.S vaccination and SARS-CoV-2 variants. Treatment reported: roughly 20 received Ad26.COV2.S at low or high dose, single or two shots; 5 received placebo; per-sample allocation not given. Following the first vaccine or placebo injection, samples were taken on day 63. In the vaccine, an Ad26 vector expressed the SARS-CoV-2 spike of the Wuhan strain. Assay used: immunoSEQ multiplex PCR; TCRdb lists only in-frame clones, some missing. The sample has some 250,000 clones; roughly 90% are singletons. V trimming: 2 bases; J trimming: 0 bases; junction bases outside the gene matches: 4. Germline values: CDR1 MNHEY, CDR2 SMNVEV (reference sequence). The CDR3 is 16 amino acids.

The sequence was collected from a person aged 18-60 years who received the Ad26.COV2.S COVID-19 vaccine or a placebo. Sequencing used peripheral blood, obtained in a trial of Ad26.COV2.S vaccine versus placebo. This chain connects TRBV27 to TRBJ2-3, with 8 positions matching TRBD2. The CDR3: CASSLLLAASTDTQYF. The CDR3 coding sequence is TGTGCCAGCAGTTTACTACTAGCGGCTAGCACAGATACGCAGTATTTT.